These T cell receptor beta chains were read from a single sample in a study of blood T cell repertoires in COVID-19. Using immunoSEQ multiplex PCR, the repertoire was profiled, and TCRdb retains in-frame clones only, with some absent. The repertoire consists of a few hundred thousand clones, with around 83% occurring once and the leading ten covering 1.2%. Sequenced sample: peripheral blood. The receptors here all came from a woman between 50 and 59 years old with acute or convalescent COVID-19. Each CDR3 is given with its conserved first and last residue. The D gene is left open where the match is weak. Expanded clones get a size class; other rows say once, few or many, or leave the size out.

v_call: TRBV19; j_call: TRBJ2-1; d_call: TRBD2; clone_size: .; cdr3_nt: TGTGCCAGTAGTGGGGCGGGGAGGGCCAATGAGCAGTTCTTC; cdr3_aa: CASSGAGRANEQFF
v_call: TRBV19; j_call: TRBJ1-6; d_call: TRBD1; clone_size: medium-sized; cdr3_nt: TGTGCCAGTAGCCCCGGGACAGGAGAGGGGAATTCACCCCTCCACTTT; cdr3_aa: CASSPGTGEGNSPLHF
v_call: TRBV28; j_call: TRBJ1-2; d_call: TRBD1; clone_size: .; cdr3_nt: TGTGCCAGCCTAAGGGGACAGGGGGCAAACTATGGCTACACCTTC; cdr3_aa: CASLRGQGANYGYTF
v_call: TRBV28; j_call: TRBJ1-1; d_call: TRBD1; clone_size: .; cdr3_nt: TGTGCCAGCAGTTTATCTGGGCAGGGGGCGTGGAACACTGAAGCTTTCTTT; cdr3_aa: CASSLSGQGAWNTEAFF
v_call: TRBV4-1; j_call: TRBJ1-2; d_call: TRBD1; clone_size: .; cdr3_nt: TGCGCCAGCAGCCTACCCCGGACAGGACGGGATGGCTACACCTTC; cdr3_aa: CASSLPRTGRDGYTF
v_call: TRBV3-1/TRBV3-2; j_call: TRBJ1-2; d_call: TRBD1; clone_size: .; cdr3_nt: TGTGCCAGCAGCCAAGAGGGACAGGGAGGAGGCTACACCTTC; cdr3_aa: CASSQEGQGGGYTF
v_call: TRBV5-1; j_call: TRBJ1-3; d_call: .; clone_size: .; cdr3_nt: TGCGCCAGCAGCTCCTACTCTGGAAACACCATATATTTT; cdr3_aa: CASSSYSGNTIYF
v_call: TRBV10-3; j_call: TRBJ2-7; d_call: TRBD1; clone_size: .; cdr3_nt: TGTGCCATCAGTGGGATAGGACAGGGGGCTGTCGAGCAGTACTTC; cdr3_aa: CAISGIGQGAVEQYF
v_call: TRBV11-1; j_call: TRBJ2-1; d_call: .; clone_size: .; cdr3_nt: TGTGCCAGCAGCTCACATACAGGGTACAATGAGCAGTTCTTC; cdr3_aa: CASSSHTGYNEQFF
v_call: TRBV3-1/TRBV3-2; j_call: TRBJ1-5; d_call: .; clone_size: .; cdr3_nt: TGTGCCAGCAGCCGGGAGAGGGGCAATCAGCCCCAGCATTTT; cdr3_aa: CASSRERGNQPQHF
v_call: TRBV7-9; j_call: TRBJ2-5; d_call: TRBD2; clone_size: once; cdr3_nt: TGTGCCAGCCCCCCCGCGGGAGGGTTGGAGACCCAGTACTTC; cdr3_aa: CASPPAGGLETQYF
v_call: TRBV3-1/TRBV3-2; j_call: TRBJ1-2; d_call: .; clone_size: few; cdr3_nt: TGTGCCAGCAGCCGCAGGGGCGAGGGCGGCTACACCTTC; cdr3_aa: CASSRRGEGGYTF
v_call: TRBV10-2; j_call: TRBJ1-5; d_call: TRBD1; clone_size: few; cdr3_nt: TGCGCCAGCAGTGACCCGGGACAGGGGTCCCGACAGCCCCAGCATTTT; cdr3_aa: CASSDPGQGSRQPQHF
v_call: TRBV5-1; j_call: TRBJ1-1; d_call: .; clone_size: .; cdr3_nt: TGCGCCAGCAGCCCGAATGCGGGGACCGACACTGAAGCTTTCTTT; cdr3_aa: CASSPNAGTDTEAFF
v_call: TRBV18; j_call: TRBJ1-1; d_call: .; clone_size: .; cdr3_nt: TGTGCCAGCTCACCACCAGGCCCGAGGGACACTGAAGCTTTCTTT; cdr3_aa: CASSPPGPRDTEAFF
v_call: TRBV5-1; j_call: TRBJ1-2; d_call: .; clone_size: .; cdr3_nt: .; cdr3_aa: CASSLSWDSGGYYGYTF
v_call: TRBV7-7; j_call: TRBJ2-5; d_call: .; clone_size: .; cdr3_nt: TGTGCCAGCAGCTTAGCGATAACAGCATCCCAAGAGACCCAGTACTTC; cdr3_aa: CASSLAITASQETQYF
v_call: TRBV6-2/TRBV6-3; j_call: TRBJ1-5; d_call: TRBD1; clone_size: .; cdr3_nt: TGTGCCAGCAGTTACAGGCCGGGACAGGGACAGCCCCAGCATTTT; cdr3_aa: CASSYRPGQGQPQHF
v_call: TRBV5-1; j_call: TRBJ2-1; d_call: .; clone_size: .; cdr3_nt: TGCGCCAGCAGCTTGGCGGAGACGAGCTCCTACAATGAGCAGTTCTTC; cdr3_aa: CASSLAETSSYNEQFF
v_call: TRBV7-2; j_call: TRBJ2-7; d_call: TRBD2; clone_size: .; cdr3_nt: TGTGCCAGCAGCTTAGAAGGGACTAGCTCCTACGAGCAGTACTTC; cdr3_aa: CASSLEGTSSYEQYF
v_call: TRBV12-3/TRBV12-4; j_call: TRBJ1-2; d_call: .; clone_size: .; cdr3_nt: TGTGCCAGCAGTCCGCCTCACGGAGGTGGCTACACCTTC; cdr3_aa: CASSPPHGGGYTF
v_call: TRBV2; j_call: TRBJ2-7; d_call: TRBD1; clone_size: .; cdr3_nt: TGTGCCAGCATCAGGGACAGCTACTACGAGCAGTACTTC; cdr3_aa: CASIRDSYYEQYF
v_call: TRBV5-1; j_call: TRBJ2-3; d_call: .; clone_size: .; cdr3_nt: TGCGCCAGCAGCTGGGGGGGGCGAGATACGCAGTATTTT; cdr3_aa: CASSWGGRDTQYF
v_call: TRBV5-1; j_call: TRBJ2-7; d_call: .; clone_size: .; cdr3_nt: TGCGCCAGCAGCTTGCGACAGGACGAGCAGTACTTC; cdr3_aa: CASSLRQDEQYF
v_call: TRBV11-2; j_call: TRBJ1-5; d_call: TRBD1; clone_size: .; cdr3_nt: TGTGCCAGCAGCTCCGGGACAGGATTGGGTAGCAATCAGCCCCAGCATTTT; cdr3_aa: CASSSGTGLGSNQPQHF
v_call: TRBV5-1; j_call: TRBJ1-1; d_call: .; clone_size: .; cdr3_nt: TGCGCCAGCGCGACCTCGACGGGGATGAACACTGAAGCTTTCTTT; cdr3_aa: CASATSTGMNTEAFF
v_call: TRBV7-9; j_call: TRBJ2-2; d_call: .; clone_size: .; cdr3_nt: TGTGCCAGCAGCTCATCGGGGACCGGGGAGCTGTTTTTT; cdr3_aa: CASSSSGTGELFF
v_call: TRBV2; j_call: TRBJ2-3; d_call: TRBD1; clone_size: once; cdr3_nt: TGTGCCAGCAGTGGGACAGGGGCGGACAGTTCCCAGTATTTT; cdr3_aa: CASSGTGADSSQYF
v_call: TRBV29-1; j_call: TRBJ1-3; d_call: .; clone_size: .; cdr3_nt: TGCAGCGTCCTACAGTTCTCTGGAAACACCATATATTTT; cdr3_aa: CSVLQFSGNTIYF
v_call: TRBV5-1; j_call: TRBJ2-1; d_call: TRBD1; clone_size: few; cdr3_nt: TGCGCCAGCAGCGGACAGGGTGGTTACAATGAGCAGTTCTTC; cdr3_aa: CASSGQGGYNEQFF
v_call: TRBV4-2; j_call: TRBJ2-3; d_call: .; clone_size: .; cdr3_nt: TGTGCCAGCAGCCAAGGAGCAGGGTTCGATGCAGATACGCAGTATTTT; cdr3_aa: CASSQGAGFDADTQYF
v_call: TRBV4-1; j_call: TRBJ1-5; d_call: .; clone_size: .; cdr3_nt: TGCGCCAGCAGCCCCCGGGTGCAGGGTACGAATCAGCCCCAGCATTTT; cdr3_aa: CASSPRVQGTNQPQHF
v_call: TRBV7-2; j_call: TRBJ1-2; d_call: .; clone_size: .; cdr3_nt: TGTGCCAGCAGCTTAGATCCCTTTAACTATGGCTACACCTTC; cdr3_aa: CASSLDPFNYGYTF
v_call: TRBV7-6; j_call: TRBJ2-7; d_call: TRBD2; clone_size: few; cdr3_nt: TGTGCCAGCACCAAAATGAGCGGGAGCTACGAGCAGTACTTC; cdr3_aa: CASTKMSGSYEQYF
v_call: TRBV19; j_call: TRBJ1-1; d_call: TRBD1; clone_size: .; cdr3_nt: TGTGCCAGTAGTACGGGACAGGTGAACACTGAAGCTTTCTTT; cdr3_aa: CASSTGQVNTEAFF
v_call: TRBV27; j_call: TRBJ1-5; d_call: .; clone_size: many; cdr3_nt: TGTGCCAGCGGACAGCGCAATCAGCCCCAGCATTTT; cdr3_aa: CASGQRNQPQHF
v_call: TRBV5-1; j_call: TRBJ2-3; d_call: .; clone_size: .; cdr3_nt: TGCGCCAGCAGCTCCGGGTCACGGGAAGATACGCAGTATTTT; cdr3_aa: CASSSGSREDTQYF